This T cell receptor beta chain emerged from a study of T cells expressing NK-cell markers. Overall study: According to the study, TCR beta repertoires originated from sorted CD3+CD56+NKG2C+, CD3+CD56+NKG2C- and CD3+CD56-NKG2C+ T cells. Overall study findings and caveats: A range of roughly 1.0-7.0% of CD8+ T cells consisted of dominant NKG2C+ clonotypes in roughly 6 donors. The same clonotypes also predominated in the CD3+CD56-NKG2C+ fraction of a few donors.

Germline lookup yields CDR1 SGHTA and CDR2 FQGNSA. The CDR3 consists of 14 residues. With regard to this clonotype: Its target is unknown.

TCRdb re-called the 5' RACE reads; every CDR3 protein appears as one record, without DNA. The table for this sample gives 400,000 to 450,000 distinct CDR3 sequences. V is TRBV7-2 and J is TRBJ2-7. The clonotype was recovered from a woman between 18 and 75 years old in good health. Input material: blood T cells: a sorted CD56 or NKG2C T cell subset, CD4+ or CD8+ T cells, or bulk PBMC T cells (not recorded which). CDR3 sequence: CASSLVTSSYEQYF. Using reference TRBV7-2 and TRBJ2-7 for the parts outside the CDR3, the full variable domain is GAGVSQSPSNKVTEKGKDVELRCDPISGHTALYWYRQSLGQGLEFLIYFQGNSAPDKSGLPSDRFSAERTGGSVSTLTIQRTQQEDSAVYLCASSLVTSSYEQYFGPGTRLTVT.